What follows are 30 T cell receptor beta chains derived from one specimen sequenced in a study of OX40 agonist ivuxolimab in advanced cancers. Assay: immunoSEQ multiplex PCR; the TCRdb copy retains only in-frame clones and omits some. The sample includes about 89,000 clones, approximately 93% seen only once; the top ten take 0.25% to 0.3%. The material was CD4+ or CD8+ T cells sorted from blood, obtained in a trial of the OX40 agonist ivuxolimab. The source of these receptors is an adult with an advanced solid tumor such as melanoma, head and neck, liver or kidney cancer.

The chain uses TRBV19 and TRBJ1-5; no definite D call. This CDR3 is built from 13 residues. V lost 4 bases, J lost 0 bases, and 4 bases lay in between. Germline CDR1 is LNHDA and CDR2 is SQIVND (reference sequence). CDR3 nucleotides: TGTGCCAGTAGTAGGAATAGCAATCAGCCCCAGCATTTT. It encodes CASSRNSNQPQHF.

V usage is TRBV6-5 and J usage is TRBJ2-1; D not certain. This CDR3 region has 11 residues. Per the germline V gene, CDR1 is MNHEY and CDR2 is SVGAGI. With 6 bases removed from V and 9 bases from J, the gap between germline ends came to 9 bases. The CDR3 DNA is TGTGCCAGCAGACGAATGGGTGAGCAGTTCTTC. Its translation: CASRRMGEQFF.

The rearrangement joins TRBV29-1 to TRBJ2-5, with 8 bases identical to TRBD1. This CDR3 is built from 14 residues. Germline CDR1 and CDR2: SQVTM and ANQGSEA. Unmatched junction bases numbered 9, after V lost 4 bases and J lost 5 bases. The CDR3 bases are TGCAGCGTTGGCAGGGGGCCAAGGTGGGAGACCCAGTACTTC. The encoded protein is CSVGRGPRWETQYF.

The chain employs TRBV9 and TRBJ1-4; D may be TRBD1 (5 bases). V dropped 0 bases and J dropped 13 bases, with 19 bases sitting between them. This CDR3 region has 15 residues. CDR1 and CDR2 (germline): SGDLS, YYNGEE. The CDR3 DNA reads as TGTGCCAGCAGCGTAGTTGACAGCCCCACGGGAGCACTGTTTTTT. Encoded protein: CASSVVDSPTGALFF.

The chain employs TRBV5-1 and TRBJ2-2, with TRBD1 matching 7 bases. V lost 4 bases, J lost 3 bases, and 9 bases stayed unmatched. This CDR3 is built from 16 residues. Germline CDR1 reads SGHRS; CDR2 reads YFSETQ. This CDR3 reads CASSVQPGTDTGELFF. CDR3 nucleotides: TGCGCCAGCAGCGTTCAACCCGGGACAGACACCGGGGAGCTGTTTTTT.

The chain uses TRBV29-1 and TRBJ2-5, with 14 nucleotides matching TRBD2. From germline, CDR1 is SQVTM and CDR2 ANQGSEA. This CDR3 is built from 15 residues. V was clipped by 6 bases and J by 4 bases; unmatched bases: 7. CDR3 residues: CSVNEGLAGAETQYF. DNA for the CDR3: TGCAGCGTCAACGAGGGACTAGCGGGGGCAGAGACCCAGTACTTC.

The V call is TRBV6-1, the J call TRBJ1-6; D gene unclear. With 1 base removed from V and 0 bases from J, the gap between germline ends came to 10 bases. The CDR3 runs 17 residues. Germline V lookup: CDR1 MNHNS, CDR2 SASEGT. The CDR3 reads CASSEVASSSYNSPLHF. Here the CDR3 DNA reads TGTGCCAGCAGTGAAGTGGCGAGTAGCTCCTATAATTCACCCCTCCACTTT.

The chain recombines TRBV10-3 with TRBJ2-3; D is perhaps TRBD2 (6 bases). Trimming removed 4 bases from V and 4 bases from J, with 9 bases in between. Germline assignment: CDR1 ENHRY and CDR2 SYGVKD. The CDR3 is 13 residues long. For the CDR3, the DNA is TGTGCCATCAGTGTCGGGAGATCAGATACGCAGTATTTT. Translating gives CAISVGRSDTQYF.

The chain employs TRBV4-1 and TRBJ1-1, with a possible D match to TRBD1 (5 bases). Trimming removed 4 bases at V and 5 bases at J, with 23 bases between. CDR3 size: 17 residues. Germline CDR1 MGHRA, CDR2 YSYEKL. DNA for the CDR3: TGCGCCAGCAGCCTTATGGCGGGGTCGGGATGGGGGACTGAAGCTTTCTTT. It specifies CASSLMAGSGWGTEAFF.

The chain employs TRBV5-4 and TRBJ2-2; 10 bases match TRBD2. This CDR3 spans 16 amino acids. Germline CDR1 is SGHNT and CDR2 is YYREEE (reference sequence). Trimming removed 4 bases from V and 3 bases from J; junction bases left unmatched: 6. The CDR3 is CASSQDLAGDTGELFF. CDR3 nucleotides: TGTGCCAGCAGCCAAGACCTAGCGGGAGACACCGGGGAGCTGTTTTTT.

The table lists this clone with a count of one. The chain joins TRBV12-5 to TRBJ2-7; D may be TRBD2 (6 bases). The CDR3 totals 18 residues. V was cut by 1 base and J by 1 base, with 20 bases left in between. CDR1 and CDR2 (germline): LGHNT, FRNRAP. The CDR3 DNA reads TGTGCTAGTGGTTTGGCGCATCTAGCCGGGACTCGTTCCTACGAGCAGTACTTC. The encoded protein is CASGLAHLAGTRSYEQYF. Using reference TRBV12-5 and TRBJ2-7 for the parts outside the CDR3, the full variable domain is DARVTQTPRHKVTEMGQEVTMRCQPILGHNTVFWYRQTMMQGLELLAYFRNRAPLDDSGMPKDRFSAEMPDATLATLKIQPSEPRDSAVYFCASGLAHLAGTRSYEQYFGPGTRLTVT.

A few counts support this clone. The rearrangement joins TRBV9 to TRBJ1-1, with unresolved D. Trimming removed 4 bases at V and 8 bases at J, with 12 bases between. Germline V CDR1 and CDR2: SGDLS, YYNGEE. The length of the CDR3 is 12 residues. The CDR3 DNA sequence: TGTGCCAGCAGCCCAGCCTACTCCGAAGCTTTCTTT. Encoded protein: CASSPAYSEAFF.

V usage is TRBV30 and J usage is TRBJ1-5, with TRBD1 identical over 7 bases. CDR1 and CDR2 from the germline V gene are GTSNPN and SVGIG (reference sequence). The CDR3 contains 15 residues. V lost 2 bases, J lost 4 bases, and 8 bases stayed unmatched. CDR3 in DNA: TGTGCCTGGAGTCACAGGGGATCTCGAAATCAGCCCCAGCATTTT. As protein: CAWSHRGSRNQPQHF.

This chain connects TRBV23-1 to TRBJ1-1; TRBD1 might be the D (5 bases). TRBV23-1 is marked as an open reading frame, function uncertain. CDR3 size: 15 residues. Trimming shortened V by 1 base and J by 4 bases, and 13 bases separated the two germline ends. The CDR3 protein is CASSQWQGVGTEAFF. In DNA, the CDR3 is TGCGCCAGCAGTCAATGGCAGGGAGTAGGCACTGAAGCTTTCTTT.

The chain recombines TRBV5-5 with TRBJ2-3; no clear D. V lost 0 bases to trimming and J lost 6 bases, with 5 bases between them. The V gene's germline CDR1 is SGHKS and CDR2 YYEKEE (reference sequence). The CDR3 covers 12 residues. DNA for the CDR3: TGTGCCAGCAGCTTGGGGTACGATACGCAGTATTTT. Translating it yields CASSLGYDTQYF.

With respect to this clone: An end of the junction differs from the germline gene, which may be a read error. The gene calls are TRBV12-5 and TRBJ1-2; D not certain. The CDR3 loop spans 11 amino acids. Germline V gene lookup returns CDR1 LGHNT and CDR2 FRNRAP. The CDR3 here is CASGLNSRVGF. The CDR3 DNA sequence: TGTGCTAGTGGTTTGAATTCCCGAGTTGGATTC.

The chain's CDR3 is CAWMREGSNQPQHF. Written as DNA, the CDR3 is TGTGCCTGGATGCGAGAGGGAAGCAATCAGCCCCAGCATTTT. The V call is TRBV30, the J call TRBJ1-5; D remains unclear. V shed 4 bases and J shed 1 base, with 11 bases lying between them. This CDR3 contains 14 residues. CDR1 and CDR2 (germline): GTSNPN, SVGIG (reference sequence).

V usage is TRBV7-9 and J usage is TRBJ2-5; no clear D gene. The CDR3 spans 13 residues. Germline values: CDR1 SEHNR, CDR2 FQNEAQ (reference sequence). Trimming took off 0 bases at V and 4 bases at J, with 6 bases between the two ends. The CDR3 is CASSLASGETQYF. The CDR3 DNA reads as TGTGCCAGCAGCTTAGCTTCGGGAGAGACCCAGTACTTC.

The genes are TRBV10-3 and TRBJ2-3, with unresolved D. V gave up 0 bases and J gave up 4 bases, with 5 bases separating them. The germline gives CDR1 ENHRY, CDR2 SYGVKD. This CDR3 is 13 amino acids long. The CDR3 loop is CAISESPADTQYF. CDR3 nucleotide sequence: TGTGCCATCAGTGAGTCACCAGCAGATACGCAGTATTTT.

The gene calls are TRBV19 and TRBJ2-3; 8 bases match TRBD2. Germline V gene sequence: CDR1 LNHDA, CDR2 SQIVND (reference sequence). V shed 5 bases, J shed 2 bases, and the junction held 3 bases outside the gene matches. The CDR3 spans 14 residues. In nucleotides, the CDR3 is TGTGCCAGTAGTGTGACTAGCGCCACAGATACGCAGTATTTT. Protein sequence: CASSVTSATDTQYF.

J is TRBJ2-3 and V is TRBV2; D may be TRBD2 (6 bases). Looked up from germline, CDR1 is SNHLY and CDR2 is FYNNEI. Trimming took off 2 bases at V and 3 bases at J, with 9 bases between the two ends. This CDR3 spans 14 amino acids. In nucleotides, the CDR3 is TGTGCCAGCAGTGAATGGGAGGTGACAGATACGCAGTATTTT. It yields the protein CASSEWEVTDTQYF.

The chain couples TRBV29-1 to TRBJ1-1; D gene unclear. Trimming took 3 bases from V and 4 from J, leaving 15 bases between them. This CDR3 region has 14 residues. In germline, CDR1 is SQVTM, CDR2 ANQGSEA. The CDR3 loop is CSVDSGSRGTEAFF. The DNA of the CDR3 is TGCAGCGTTGACTCCGGGAGTAGAGGCACTGAAGCTTTCTTT.

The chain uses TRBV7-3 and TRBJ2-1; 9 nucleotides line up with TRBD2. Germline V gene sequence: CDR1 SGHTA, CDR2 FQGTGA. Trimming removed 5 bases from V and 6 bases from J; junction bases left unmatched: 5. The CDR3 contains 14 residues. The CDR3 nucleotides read TGTGCCAGCAGCACACGAGCGGGAGGCAATGAGCAGTTCTTC. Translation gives CASSTRAGGNEQFF.

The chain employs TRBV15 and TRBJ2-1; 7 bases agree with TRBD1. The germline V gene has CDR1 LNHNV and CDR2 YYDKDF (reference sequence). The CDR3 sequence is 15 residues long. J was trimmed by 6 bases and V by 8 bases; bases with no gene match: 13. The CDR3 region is CATSSRDRNLNEQFF. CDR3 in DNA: TGTGCCACCTCGTCCCGGGACAGAAACCTCAATGAGCAGTTCTTC.

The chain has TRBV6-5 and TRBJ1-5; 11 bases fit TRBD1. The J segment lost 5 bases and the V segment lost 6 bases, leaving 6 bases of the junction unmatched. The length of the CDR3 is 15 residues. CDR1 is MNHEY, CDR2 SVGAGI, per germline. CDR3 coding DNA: TGTGCCAGCAGCCCCGGACAGGGGGCTGATCAGCCCCAGCATTTT. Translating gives CASSPGQGADQPQHF.

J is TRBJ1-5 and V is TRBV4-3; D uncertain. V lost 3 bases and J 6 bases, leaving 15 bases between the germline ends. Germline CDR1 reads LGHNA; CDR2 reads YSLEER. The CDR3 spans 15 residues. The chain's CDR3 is CASSHEYARAQPQHF. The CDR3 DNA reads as TGCGCCAGCAGCCATGAATACGCGCGGGCTCAGCCCCAGCATTTT.

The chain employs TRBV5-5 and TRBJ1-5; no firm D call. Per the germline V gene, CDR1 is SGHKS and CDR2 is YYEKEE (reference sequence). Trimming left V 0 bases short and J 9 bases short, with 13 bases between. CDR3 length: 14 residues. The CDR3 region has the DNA TGTGCCAGCAGCTTGGAGAGTTGGTTGGGGCCCCAGCATTTT. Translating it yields CASSLESWLGPQHF. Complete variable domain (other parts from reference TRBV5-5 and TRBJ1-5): DAGVTQSPTHLIKTRGQQVTLRCSPISGHKSVSWYQQVLGQGPQFIFQYYEKEERGRGNFPDRFSARQFPNYSSELNVNALLLGDSALYLCASSLESWLGPQHFGDGTRLSIL.

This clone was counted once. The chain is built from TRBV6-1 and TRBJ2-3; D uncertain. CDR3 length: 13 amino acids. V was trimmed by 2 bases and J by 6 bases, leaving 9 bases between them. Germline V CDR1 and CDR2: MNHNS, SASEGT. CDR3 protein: CASSERSSDTQYF. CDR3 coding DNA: TGTGCCAGCAGTGAACGTAGTAGCGATACGCAGTATTTT.

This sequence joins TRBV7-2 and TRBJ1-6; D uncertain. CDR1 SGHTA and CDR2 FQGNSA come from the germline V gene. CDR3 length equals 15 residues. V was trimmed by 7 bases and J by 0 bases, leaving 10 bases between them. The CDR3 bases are TGTGCCAGCAACCCACAGAGCTCCTATAATTCACCCCTCCACTTT. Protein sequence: CASNPQSSYNSPLHF. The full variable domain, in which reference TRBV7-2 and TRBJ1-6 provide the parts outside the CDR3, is GAGVSQSPSNKVTEKGKDVELRCDPISGHTALYWYRQSLGQGLEFLIYFQGNSAPDKSGLPSDRFSAERTGGSVSTLTIQRTQQEDSAVYLCASNPQSSYNSPLHFGNGTRLTVT.

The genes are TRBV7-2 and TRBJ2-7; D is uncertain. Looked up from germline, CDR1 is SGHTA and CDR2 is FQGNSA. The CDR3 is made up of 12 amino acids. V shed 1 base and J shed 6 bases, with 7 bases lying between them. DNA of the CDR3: TGTGCCAGCAGCTTAGAAGAGGCCGAGCAGTACTTC. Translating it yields CASSLEEAEQYF.